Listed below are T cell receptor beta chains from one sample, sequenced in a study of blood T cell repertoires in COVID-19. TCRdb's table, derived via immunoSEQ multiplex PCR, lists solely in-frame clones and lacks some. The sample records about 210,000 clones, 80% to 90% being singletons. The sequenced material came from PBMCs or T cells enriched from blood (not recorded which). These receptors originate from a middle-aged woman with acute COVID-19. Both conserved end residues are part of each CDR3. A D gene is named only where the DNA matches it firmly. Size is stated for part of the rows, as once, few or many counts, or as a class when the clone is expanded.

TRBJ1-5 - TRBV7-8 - CASSLTRDQPQHF TGTGCCAGCAGCCTCACCCGGGATCAGCCCCAGCATTTT
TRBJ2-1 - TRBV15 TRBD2 CATSIRTSNYNEQFF TGTGCCACCAGCATACGGACTAGTAACTACAATGAGCAGTTCTTC
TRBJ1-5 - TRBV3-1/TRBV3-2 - CASSQGDRQPQHF TGTGCCAGCAGCCAAGGCGACAGGCAGCCCCAGCATTTT
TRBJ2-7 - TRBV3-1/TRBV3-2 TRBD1 CASSHLPGQRIYEQYF TGTGCCAGCAGCCACCTTCCGGGACAGCGTATCTACGAGCAGTACTTC
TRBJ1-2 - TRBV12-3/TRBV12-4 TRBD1 CASSLGQGYGYTF TGTGCCAGCAGTTTAGGACAGGGCTATGGCTACACCTTC
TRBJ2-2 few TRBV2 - CASTVTSPGELFF TGTGCCAGCACCGTGACTAGTCCCGGGGAGCTGTTTTTT
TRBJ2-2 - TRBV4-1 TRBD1 CASSQGQGLDTGELFF TGCGCCAGCAGCCAGGGACAGGGATTGGACACCGGGGAGCTGTTTTTT
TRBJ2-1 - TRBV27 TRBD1 CASSRRDRGRYEQFF TGTGCCAGCAGTCGCCGGGACAGGGGGCGTTATGAGCAGTTCTTC
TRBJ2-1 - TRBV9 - CASSVGGVPPNEQFF TGTGCCAGCAGCGTAGGCGGGGTACCGCCGAATGAGCAGTTCTTC
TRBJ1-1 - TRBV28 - CASTPWGHEGTEAFF TGTGCCAGCACCCCCTGGGGGCATGAGGGCACTGAAGCTTTCTTT
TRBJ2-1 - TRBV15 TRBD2 CATKLADYNEQFF TGTGCCACCAAACTAGCGGACTACAATGAGCAGTTCTTC
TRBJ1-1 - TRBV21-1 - CASISGTVNTEAFF TGTGCCAGCATCTCCGGGACAGTGAACACTGAAGCTTTCTTT
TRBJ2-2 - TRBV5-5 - CASSSYRANTGELFF TGTGCCAGCAGCTCTTACAGGGCGAACACCGGGGAGCTGTTTTTT
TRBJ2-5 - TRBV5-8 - CASSAEFLAQSRETQYF TGTGCCAGCAGCGCGGAGTTCCTAGCGCAAAGTAGGGAGACCCAGTACTTC
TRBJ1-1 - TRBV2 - CASSVGQLNTEAFF TGTGCCAGCAGTGTGGGGCAGCTTAACACTGAAGCTTTCTTT
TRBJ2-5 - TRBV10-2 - CASRGSRETQYF TGCGCCAGCAGGGGGAGTAGAGAGACCCAGTACTTC
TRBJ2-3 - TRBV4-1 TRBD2 CASSQEAFRGGTDTQYF TGCGCCAGCAGCCAAGAGGCCTTTCGGGGGGGCACAGATACGCAGTATTTT
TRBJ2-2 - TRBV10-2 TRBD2 CASSESGWTSGGGELFF TGCGCCAGCAGTGAGTCGGGATGGACTAGCGGCGGCGGGGAGCTGTTTTTT
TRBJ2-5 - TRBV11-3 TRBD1 CASSPGGEGGTQYF TGTGCCAGCAGCCCAGGGGGAGAAGGGGGGACCCAGTACTTC
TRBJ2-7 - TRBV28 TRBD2 CASNLAVSYEQYF TGTGCCAGCAATCTAGCGGTCTCCTACGAGCAGTACTTC
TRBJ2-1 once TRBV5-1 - CASRGGAVSSYNEQFF TGCGCCAGCAGAGGGGGGGCGGTAAGCTCCTACAATGAGCAGTTCTTC
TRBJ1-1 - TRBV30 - CASTGGINEAFF TGTGCCTCGACTGGGGGGATTAATGAAGCTTTCTTT
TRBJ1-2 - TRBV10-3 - CAIKQGSRYGYTF TGTGCCATCAAACAGGGATCTCGCTATGGCTACACCTTC
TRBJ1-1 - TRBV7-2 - CASSAHRDSTEAFF TGTGCCAGCAGCGCCCACAGGGATTCCACTGAAGCTTTCTTT
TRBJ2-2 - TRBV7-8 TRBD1 CASSSADRVRELFF TGTGCCAGCAGCTCAGCGGACAGGGTCAGGGAGCTGTTTTTT
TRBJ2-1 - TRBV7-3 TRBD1 CASSRQGPGPNEQFF TGTGCCAGCAGCAGACAGGGACCGGGCCCTAATGAGCAGTTCTTC
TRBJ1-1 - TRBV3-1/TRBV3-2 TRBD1 CASSQRDRSPLNTEAFF TGTGCCAGCAGCCAACGGGACAGGTCACCTCTGAACACTGAAGCTTTCTTT
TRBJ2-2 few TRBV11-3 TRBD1 CASSILPIGTANTGELFF TGTGCCAGCAGCATACTTCCGATAGGGACAGCGAACACCGGGGAGCTGTTTTTT
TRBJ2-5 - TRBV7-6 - CASSLIQQETQYF TGTGCCAGCAGCTTAATTCAGCAAGAGACCCAGTACTTC
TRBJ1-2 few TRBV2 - CASAEGEDGYGYTF TGTGCCAGCGCCGAGGGCGAGGATGGCTATGGCTACACCTTC
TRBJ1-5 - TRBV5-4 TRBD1 CASSRDRGNQPQHF TGTGCCAGCAGCCGGGACAGGGGCAATCAGCCCCAGCATTTT
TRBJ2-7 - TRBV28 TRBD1 CASIWGQIYEQYF TGTGCCAGCATCTGGGGACAGATCTACGAGCAGTACTTC
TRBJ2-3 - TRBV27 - CASSFSRSTDTQYF TGTGCCAGCAGTTTTAGTCGGAGCACAGATACGCAGTATTTT
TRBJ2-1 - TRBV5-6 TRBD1 CASSFDRGLYNEQFF TGTGCCAGCAGCTTCGACAGGGGGCTATACAATGAGCAGTTCTTC
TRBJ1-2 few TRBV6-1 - CASSEARGGGYTF TGTGCCAGCAGTGAAGCGCGAGGTGGCGGCTACACCTTC
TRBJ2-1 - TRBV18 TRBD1 CASSPPGTGGYNEQFF TGTGCCAGCTCACCACCCGGGACAGGGGGATACAATGAGCAGTTCTTC
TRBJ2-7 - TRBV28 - CASSSLPEQYF TGTGCCAGCAGTTCCCTCCCCGAGCAGTACTTC
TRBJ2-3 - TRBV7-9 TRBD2 CASSPRETGADTQYF TGTGCCAGCAGCCCGCGGGAGACGGGTGCAGATACGCAGTATTTT
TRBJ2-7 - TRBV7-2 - CASSLENWATYEQYF TGTGCCAGCAGCTTAGAGAATTGGGCAACCTACGAGCAGTACTTC
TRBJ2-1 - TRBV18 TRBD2 CASSPKAGSPYNEQFF TGTGCCAGCTCTCCAAAAGCGGGATCCCCCTACAATGAGCAGTTCTTC
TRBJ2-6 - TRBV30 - CAWILSSGANVLTF TGTGCCTGGATCCTTAGCTCTGGGGCCAACGTCCTGACTTTC